The 30 T cell receptor beta chains presented below share a single source sample, sequenced in a study of OX40 agonist ivuxolimab in advanced cancers. Some clones are missing from TCRdb's copy, which holds only in-frame ones; the method was immunoSEQ multiplex PCR. The sample records roughly 20,000 clones, 79% being singletons. The source was CD4+ or CD8+ T cells sorted from blood, collected in a trial of the OX40 agonist ivuxolimab. The receptors were gathered from an adult with an advanced solid tumor such as melanoma, head and neck, liver or kidney cancer.

The chain combines TRBV5-8 with TRBJ2-7; the D is unclear. Germline CDR1 and CDR2: SGHTS and YDEGEE. Trimming pared 7 bases from V and 3 bases from J, leaving 11 bases between. This CDR3 is built from 12 residues. CDR3 in DNA: TGTGCCAGCCCCCCTCCCAACTACGAGCAGTACTTC. Translating gives CASPPPNYEQYF.

V usage is TRBV16 and J usage is TRBJ1-1; D is undetermined. V lost 0 bases and J 6 bases, leaving 8 bases between the germline ends. The CDR3 is 13 residues long. Germline V CDR1 and CDR2: KGHSY, FQNENV. The CDR3 region has the DNA TGTGCCAGCAGCCAATCTCAAAGAGCTGAAGCTTTCTTT. It encodes CASSQSQRAEAFF.

The rearrangement joins TRBV5-4 to TRBJ2-2, with D hard to call. Trimming took off 2 bases at V and 7 bases at J, with 12 bases between the two ends. From germline, CDR1 is SGHNT and CDR2 YYREEE (reference sequence). The CDR3 covers 14 residues. The DNA for the CDR3 is TGTGCCAGCAGCTTAGGCACCTTCTTCGGGGAGCTGTTTTTT. This sequence encodes CASSLGTFFGELFF.

The V gene is TRBV27, the J gene TRBJ2-3, with 10 bases lining up with TRBD1. The CDR3 length is 14 residues. J gave up 5 bases and V 9 bases, and 8 bases lay outside the gene matches. Germline CDR1 and CDR2: MNHEY and SMNVEV (reference sequence). Written as DNA, the CDR3 is TGTGCCAGTCTCGGGACAGGGGTAAAAGATACGCAGTATTTT. It codes for CASLGTGVKDTQYF.

The V and J genes are TRBV6-5 and TRBJ2-7; the D gene could be TRBD1 or TRBD2 (5 bases each). The V and J ends lost 5 bases and 2 bases respectively, with 13 bases between them. The germline CDR1 and CDR2 sequences are MNHEY and SVGAGI. The CDR3 length is 14 residues. The CDR3 coding sequence is TGTGCCAGCAGTCAAATCCAGGGACCCTACGAGCAGTACTTC. It is translated as CASSQIQGPYEQYF.

This chain links TRBV4-1 with TRBJ1-5, with D possibly TRBD1 on 6 matching bases. In germline, CDR1 is MGHRA, CDR2 YSYEKL. This CDR3 has 18 amino acids. Trimming stripped 0 bases from V and 10 bases from J, with 25 bases between. The CDR3 sequence is CASSQDGAGDILGEPQHF. CDR3 DNA: TGCGCCAGCAGCCAAGATGGTGCCGGGGACATATTAGGAGAACCCCAGCATTTT.

This clone has just a few counts. The gene calls are TRBV29-1 and TRBJ2-4, with D perhaps matching TRBD2 (5 bases). The germline gives CDR1 SQVTM, CDR2 ANQGSEA. This CDR3 is 16 amino acids long. V was cut by 6 bases and J by 1 base, with 19 bases left in between. CDR3 residues: CSVETDFYQAKNIQYF. For the CDR3, the DNA is TGCAGCGTGGAAACGGACTTCTACCAGGCCAAAAACATTCAGTACTTC.

The CDR3 region has the DNA TGCGCCAGCAGGTACGGGACAAACTACACCTTC. Residues: CASRYGTNYTF. This chain connects TRBV5-1 to TRBJ1-2, with a weak D call TRBD1 (6 bases). This CDR3 comprises 11 residues. The V end lost 5 bases, the J end lost 10 bases, and 12 bases lay between the germline ends. CDR1 and CDR2 (germline): SGHRS, YFSETQ.

This clone appeared a few times. The chain carries TRBV6-1 and TRBJ1-5; a weak D match, TRBD1 (5 bases). The germline V and J ends were trimmed by 7 bases and 5 bases, with 9 bases remaining between them. Germline V lookup: CDR1 MNHNS, CDR2 SASEGT. This CDR3 has 12 residues. This CDR3 reads CASIGEDQPQHF. The CDR3 DNA sequence: TGTGCCAGCATAGGGGAGGATCAGCCCCAGCATTTT.

The rearrangement joins TRBV4-2 to TRBJ2-2; D is possibly TRBD2 (6 bases). This CDR3 has 17 residues. Germline lookup yields CDR1 LGHNA and CDR2 YNFKEQ. Trimming removed 1 base from V and 2 bases from J, with 14 bases in between. CDR3 sequence: CASSQATGGANTGELFF. DNA of the CDR3: TGTGCCAGCAGCCAAGCCACCGGGGGAGCTAACACCGGGGAGCTGTTTTTT.

This chain uses TRBV11-3 with TRBJ2-7; D not certain. CDR1 and CDR2 from the germline V gene are SGHNT and YENEEA. The CDR3 is 13 amino acids. Deletions cut 3 bases from V and 5 bases from J, with 11 bases between. This chain's CDR3 is CASSLGAGDEQYF. The CDR3 nucleotides are TGTGCCAGCAGCTTGGGCGCTGGGGACGAGCAGTACTTC.

V gene TRBV6-5 combines with J gene TRBJ2-7; D gene unclear. Between the trimmed V and J ends, which lost 3 bases and 2 bases, there was a span of 14 bases. Germline values: CDR1 MNHEY, CDR2 SVGAGI. The CDR3 consists of 15 residues. CDR3 DNA sequence: TGTGCCAGCAGTTATTCCCCCGGTGAGGCCTACGAGCAGTACTTC. Translation: CASSYSPGEAYEQYF.

The chain couples TRBV4-3 to TRBJ2-1; 9 nucleotides agree with TRBD1. The V gene's germline CDR1 is LGHNA and CDR2 YSLEER. J was trimmed by 4 bases and V by 4 bases; bases with no gene match: 5. There are 15 residues in the CDR3. The CDR3 DNA reads as TGCGCCAGCAGCCTAACCGGGACAGGGTACAATGAGCAGTTCTTC. Translated: CASSLTGTGYNEQFF.

The chain combines TRBV11-2 with TRBJ1-2; TRBD1 might be the D (5 bases). Germline CDR1 reads SGHAT; CDR2 reads FQNNGV. Deletions cut 1 base from V and 1 base from J, with 16 bases between. This CDR3 is 17 amino acids long. In nucleotides, the CDR3 is TGTGCCAGCAGCTTAGTCGGAGACAGCGCTTATAACTATGGCTACACCTTC. This codes for CASSLVGDSAYNYGYTF. Together with reference TRBV11-2 and TRBJ1-2, the CDR3 gives the full variable domain: EAGVAQSPRYKIIEKRQSVAFWCNPISGHATLYWYQQILGQGPKLLIQFQNNGVVDDSQLPKDRFSAERLKGVDSTLKIQPAKLEDSAVYLCASSLVGDSAYNYGYTFGSGTRLTVV.

The V gene is TRBV7-3, the J gene TRBJ2-3; TRBD2 is a possible D gene (6 bases). Trimming removed 2 bases from V and 1 base from J, with 10 bases in between. Germline-derived CDR1 and CDR2 are SGHTA and FQGTGA. CDR3 length: 15 residues. For the CDR3, the DNA is TGTGCCAGCAGCTTAGGAGGGGTTGGCACAGATACGCAGTATTTT. Translation gives CASSLGGVGTDTQYF.

V gene TRBV19 combines with J gene TRBJ1-1; possible D gene TRBD1, 6 bases. The CDR3 spans 14 residues. Trimming pared 5 bases from V and 6 bases from J, leaving 16 bases between. Germline loops: CDR1 LNHDA, CDR2 SQIVND (reference sequence). As DNA, the CDR3 is TGTGCCAGTAGTCCCGTGGGCGGGGGCCCTGAAGCTTTCTTT. As protein: CASSPVGGGPEAFF.

V usage is TRBV2 and J usage is TRBJ1-3; 7 nucleotides agree with TRBD1. The CDR3 extends over 14 amino acids. The V segment lost 6 bases and the J segment 5 bases; nucleotides outside the gene matches: 7. Germline loops: CDR1 SNHLY, CDR2 FYNNEI. DNA of the CDR3: TGTGCCAGCAGGGGGGGGACAGATCGAAACACCATATATTTT. This sequence encodes CASRGGTDRNTIYF.

The chain is built from TRBV7-6 and TRBJ2-7, with unresolved D. CDR3 size: 15 residues. V lost 0 bases and J lost 3, with 12 bases in between. CDR1 SGHVS and CDR2 FNYEAQ come from the germline V gene. As DNA, the CDR3 is TGTGCCAGCAGCTTAGCCTCCGACTCTAGCTACGAGCAGTACTTC. It encodes CASSLASDSSYEQYF.

The chain has TRBV6-5 and TRBJ2-2; no definite D call. The length of the CDR3 is 15 residues. V lost 2 bases and J lost 9, with 16 bases in between. Germline CDR1 is MNHEY and CDR2 is SVGAGI. CDR3 protein: CASSYGDPTFRELFF. CDR3 DNA: TGTGCCAGCAGTTACGGCGACCCGACCTTCAGGGAGCTGTTTTTT.

The J gene is TRBJ1-5, the V gene TRBV7-4; a possible D gene is TRBD1 (5 bases). The germline V and J ends were trimmed by 5 bases and 6 bases, with 17 bases remaining between them. Germline V lookup: CDR1 SGHVT, CDR2 SQSDAQ. The CDR3 runs to 15 residues. The CDR3 protein is CASSRDREEGQPQHF. Written as DNA, the CDR3 is TGTGCCAGCAGCCGCGACAGAGAGGAGGGTCAGCCCCAGCATTTT.

In this sample, this clone turned up a few times. The chain is built from TRBV12-5 and TRBJ2-2; D is possibly TRBD1 (5 bases). CDR3 length equals 18 residues. The ends were cut back, 1 base at V and 6 bases at J, with 21 bases in the middle. CDR1 and CDR2 from the germline V gene are LGHNT and FRNRAP. CDR3 sequence: CASGLDEQGFTWAGELFF. The CDR3 nucleotides read TGTGCTAGTGGTTTGGACGAGCAGGGTTTTACGTGGGCCGGGGAGCTGTTTTTT.

The chain uses TRBV5-4 and TRBJ2-7; 7 positions match TRBD2. The CDR3 sequence is 14 residues long. Trimming removed 1 base from V and 6 bases from J; junction bases left unmatched: 7. Germline V gene sequence: CDR1 SGHNT, CDR2 YYREEE (reference sequence). The DNA for the CDR3 is TGTGCCAGCAGCTTGCCGTCTAGCGGACTCGAGCAGTACTTC. Its protein is CASSLPSSGLEQYF. Full variable domain (rest looked up from reference TRBV5-4 and TRBJ2-7): ETGVTQSPTHLIKTRGQQVTLRCSSQSGHNTVSWYQQALGQGPQFIFQYYREEENGRGNFPPRFSGLQFPNYSSELNVNALELDDSALYLCASSLPSSGLEQYFGPGTRLTVT.

This chain uses TRBV10-3 with TRBJ1-1, with a tentative D call TRBD1 (6 bases). Trimming took 10 bases from V and 3 from J, leaving 18 bases between them. Per the germline V gene, CDR1 is ENHRY and CDR2 is SYGVKD. The CDR3 has 14 residues. Here the CDR3 DNA reads TGTGCCACCCGGGGAGGCGGGGGGCACACTGAAGCTTTCTTT. Its protein is CATRGGGGHTEAFF.

This chain connects TRBV29-1 to TRBJ1-2; D not certain. This CDR3 contains 11 residues. Trimming shortened V by 0 bases and J by 7 bases, and 6 bases separated the two germline ends. Germline CDR1 and CDR2: SQVTM and ANQGSEA. This CDR3 reads CSVEEEGGYTF. CDR3 nucleotides: TGCAGCGTTGAAGAGGAGGGTGGCTACACCTTC.

In nucleotides, the CDR3 is TGTGCCAGCAGCCTAGCGGGGGCAGGCTACGAGCAGTACTTC. Translating gives CASSLAGAGYEQYF. The chain carries TRBV7-3 and TRBJ2-7; 10 nucleotides match TRBD2. The J segment lost 3 bases and the V segment lost 5 bases, leaving 4 bases of the junction unmatched. The CDR3 covers 14 residues. Looked up from germline, CDR1 is SGHTA and CDR2 is FQGTGA.

The chain links TRBV15 to TRBJ1-1, with D unresolved. This CDR3 spans 13 amino acids. Germline V gives CDR1 LNHNV, CDR2 YYDKDF (reference sequence). The ends were cut back, 4 bases at V and 1 base at J, with 7 bases in the middle. In DNA form, the CDR3 reads TGTGCCACCAGCAACCTCCAGAACACTGAAGCTTTCTTT. It specifies CATSNLQNTEAFF.

This clone turned up a few times. The CDR3 loop reads CASRPGSGGTTDTQYF. CDR3 coding DNA: TGTGCCAGCCGCCCCGGTAGCGGGGGTACCACAGATACGCAGTATTTT. V usage is TRBV9 and J usage is TRBJ2-3, with 9 bases fitting TRBD2. CDR1 and CDR2 (germline): SGDLS, YYNGEE. Trimming at V came to 7 bases and at J to 2 bases, leaving 11 bases not matched to a gene. This CDR3 contains 16 residues.

V and J are TRBV5-4 and TRBJ2-1; D call uncertain. CDR1 and CDR2 (germline): SGHNT, YYREEE (reference sequence). This CDR3 contains 14 residues. Trimming cost V 4 bases and J 0 bases, with 8 bases left between them. The CDR3, as DNA: TGTGCCAGCAGCAGGTCAGGCTCCTACAATGAGCAGTTCTTC. Translating gives CASSRSGSYNEQFF.

The gene calls are TRBV7-9 and TRBJ1-1; 8 bases map to TRBD1. The CDR3 is made up of 14 amino acids. Losses at the gene ends were 3 bases for V and 11 bases for J; bases not matched to a gene: 11. Germline assignment: CDR1 SEHNR and CDR2 FQNEAQ (reference sequence). The CDR3 DNA reads as TGTGCCAGCAGCTTCTTTGACAGGGGATCGGGTGCTTTCTTT. Translated, it gives CASSFFDRGSGAFF.

V and J are TRBV27 and TRBJ2-3; D gene unclear. CDR1 is MNHEY and CDR2 is SMNVEV in the germline V gene (reference sequence). V was cut by 3 bases and J by 4 bases, with 17 bases left in between. This CDR3 region has 16 residues. This chain's CDR3 is CASSFSVIDTPDTQYF. The CDR3 bases are TGTGCCAGCAGTTTTTCGGTGATCGACACCCCAGATACGCAGTATTTT.